The 23 T cell receptor beta chains given below trace back to one sample, sequenced in a study of T cells in tuberculosis (dated by TCRdb to between 2018 and 2020). Libraries were made using the immunoSEQ multiplex PCR assay. In its TCRdb copy, this immuneACCESS table keeps in-frame sequences only and misses some clones. Where compared with another copy, unresolved V genes explain less than half of these, and the others have no known cause. The table for this sample lists about 30,000 clones; just under 97% of them were counted only once. The top ten hold over 2% of the sample. Sequenced input: PBMCs. The receptors were sampled from a donor aged 10-30 years with latent tuberculosis or without tuberculosis infection.

V and J are TRBV27 and TRBJ1-2; no firm D call. V lost 3 bases to trimming and J lost 8 bases, with 13 bases between them. CDR1 MNHEY and CDR2 SMNVEV come from the germline V gene (reference sequence). There are 13 residues in the CDR3. CDR3 sequence (DNA): TGTGCCAGCAGTTTTCTCCCTCCTAGAGGCTACACCTTC. Translated, it gives CASSFLPPRGYTF.

The chain has TRBV28 and TRBJ2-2; D is possibly TRBD2 (6 bases). With 6 bases removed from V and 7 bases from J, the gap between germline ends came to 18 bases. Per the germline V gene, CDR1 is MDHEN and CDR2 is SYDVKM. The CDR3 length is 15 residues. CDR3 nucleotide sequence: TGTGCCAGCAGCCTGGGGGGATACGAAGGCGGGGAGCTGTTTTTT. This sequence encodes CASSLGGYEGGELFF.

The chain combines TRBV2 with TRBJ2-5; TRBD2 aligns across 10 bases. There are 15 residues in the CDR3. V was pared by 11 bases and J by 3 bases, with 12 bases of the junction left unmatched. Germline V gene sequence: CDR1 SNHLY, CDR2 FYNNEI. The CDR3 DNA sequence: TGTGCCTCGAAGGGGGCTAGCGGGGGCAAAGAGACCCAGTACTTC. Amino acid sequence: CASKGASGGKETQYF.

The J gene is TRBJ2-1, the V gene TRBV4-3, with D possibly TRBD2 on 7 matching bases. The CDR3 runs 13 residues. The germline V gene has CDR1 LGHNA and CDR2 YSLEER. V gave up 4 bases and J gave up 9 bases, with 13 bases separating them. The CDR3 bases are TGCGCCAGCAGCCTAGGGGGAGGGTCTGAGCAGTTCTTC. Encoded protein: CASSLGGGSEQFF.

In this sample, this clone turned up once. The chain has TRBV18 and TRBJ1-2, with 10 bases matching TRBD1. Unmatched junction bases numbered 13, after V lost 1 base and J lost 2 bases. The CDR3 runs 19 residues. The germline CDR1 and CDR2 sequences are KGHSH and LQKENI. In DNA form, the CDR3 reads TGTGCCAGCTCACCACTGGCGGCCTCGACAGGGGGCCAGAACTATGGCTACACCTTC. Amino acids: CASSPLAASTGGQNYGYTF.

This clone was counted once. The rearrangement uses TRBV4-1 and TRBJ1-1; TRBD1 is a possible D gene (5 bases). Per germline, CDR1 MGHRA and CDR2 YSYEKL. V was trimmed by 0 bases and J by 2 bases, leaving 10 bases between them. The CDR3 is 15 amino acids. CDR3 coding DNA: TGCGCCAGCAGCCAAGATTGGGGGGGAAACACTGAAGCTTTCTTT. Its translation is CASSQDWGGNTEAFF.

The CDR3 bases are TGCGCCAGCAGCTTTACCAGGGACACTGAAGCTTTCTTT. Protein: CASSFTRDTEAFF. The chain carries TRBV5-1 and TRBJ1-1; D perhaps matches TRBD1 (5 bases). Trimming removed 2 bases from V and 3 bases from J, with 8 bases in between. The V gene's germline CDR1 is SGHRS and CDR2 YFSETQ. The CDR3 totals 13 residues.

This chain links TRBV6-4 with TRBJ1-1; D not certain. Trimming removed 2 bases at V and 4 bases at J, with 5 bases between. The CDR3 consists of 12 residues. Looked up from germline, CDR1 is MRHNA and CDR2 is SNTAGT. The CDR3 DNA reads TGTGCCAGCAGTGACGGCTTCACTGAAGCTTTCTTT. It codes for CASSDGFTEAFF.

The V and J genes are TRBV6-6 and TRBJ1-2; 7 bases agree with TRBD1. Germline CDR1 reads MNHNY; CDR2 reads SVGAGI (reference sequence). This CDR3 is 15 amino acids long. V trimming: 5 bases; J trimming: 4 bases; junction bases outside the gene matches: 10. CDR3 residues: CASSPRDSDFYGYTF. The CDR3 DNA sequence: TGTGCCAGCAGTCCCCGGGACAGCGACTTCTATGGCTACACCTTC.

In this sample, this clone turned up once. The chain joins TRBV6-4 to TRBJ2-1, with 8 bases that match TRBD2. The germline V gene encodes CDR1 MRHNA and CDR2 SNTAGT. CDR3 length equals 13 residues. Unmatched junction bases numbered 3, after V lost 5 bases and J lost 6 bases. CDR3 loop: CASSPGTSNEQFF. CDR3 coding DNA: TGTGCCAGCAGTCCCGGGACTAGCAATGAGCAGTTCTTC.

This clone came up once. The chain carries TRBV5-1 and TRBJ2-1; 7 nucleotides match TRBD1. Trimming cost V 4 bases and J 1 base; bases outside gene matches: 5. Germline lookup yields CDR1 SGHRS and CDR2 YFSETQ. The CDR3 contains 15 residues. CDR3 coding DNA: TGCGCCAGCAGCACCACAGGGGTTTCCTACAATGAGCAGTTCTTC. This encodes CASSTTGVSYNEQFF. The entire variable domain, with the rest obtained from reference TRBV5-1 and TRBJ2-1, is as follows: KAGVTQTPRYLIKTRGQQVTLSCSPISGHRSVSWYQQTPGQGLQFLFEYFSETQRNKGNFPGRFSGRQFSNSRSEMNVSTLELGDSALYLCASSTTGVSYNEQFFGPGTRLTVL.

The chain has TRBV10-1 and TRBJ2-2, with D perhaps TRBD2 (6 bases). Deletions cut 4 bases from V and 5 bases from J, with 8 bases between. The CDR3 totals 13 residues. Germline V CDR1 and CDR2: WNHNN, SYGVQD (reference sequence). CDR3 sequence: CASSVAGTGELFF. DNA of the CDR3: TGCGCCAGCAGTGTGGCGGGGACCGGGGAGCTGTTTTTT.

The V call is TRBV19, the J call TRBJ1-2, with TRBD1 identical over 7 bases. The V gene end was trimmed by 10 bases and the J gene end by 3 bases; junction bases not matched to a gene: 8. Germline V gene lookup returns CDR1 LNHDA and CDR2 SQIVND (reference sequence). The CDR3 extends over 13 amino acids. CDR3 residues: CATSGQTYYGYTF. The CDR3 nucleotides read TGTGCCACATCGGGACAGACTTACTATGGCTACACCTTC. The full variable domain, completed using reference TRBV19 and TRBJ1-2, is DGGITQSPKYLFRKEGQNVTLSCEQNLNHDAMYWYRQDPGQGLRLIYYSQIVNDFQKGDIAEGYSVSREKKESFPLTVTSAQKNPTAFYLCATSGQTYYGYTFGSGTRLTVV.

This clone was found once. This sequence joins TRBV6-5 and TRBJ1-2; perhaps TRBD1 as D (6 bases). CDR1 is MNHEY and CDR2 is SVGAGI in the germline V gene. V lost 5 bases and J 6 bases, leaving 16 bases between the germline ends. The CDR3 is made up of 14 amino acids. The CDR3 spells CASSQMTGRDGYTF. CDR3 DNA sequence: TGTGCCAGCAGTCAAATGACAGGAAGGGATGGCTACACCTTC.

The chain links TRBV5-6 to TRBJ1-2, with unresolved D. CDR1 is SGHDT, CDR2 YYEEEE, per germline. The CDR3 covers 12 residues. The ends were cut back, 0 bases at V and 7 bases at J, with 7 bases in the middle. The CDR3 region has the DNA TGTGCCAGCAGCTTGGGGGCAGGTGGCTACACCTTC. Translated, it gives CASSLGAGGYTF. Drawing the rest from reference TRBV5-6 and TRBJ1-2, the complete variable domain is DAGVTQSPTHLIKTRGQQVTLRCSPKSGHDTVSWYQQALGQGPQFIFQYYEEEERQRGNFPDRFSGHQFPNYSSELNVNALLLGDSALYLCASSLGAGGYTFGSGTRLTVV.

The J gene is TRBJ2-2, the V gene TRBV21-1; the D call of TRBD2 is as the table states it, not checked on the DNA. TRBV21-1 corresponds to a pseudogene. This CDR3 contains 16 residues. The CDR3 spells CAGEGRQDLITGELFF. CDR3 in DNA: TGTGCTGGGGAGGGTCGACAGGACCTAATTACCGGGGAGCTGTTTTTT.

A note on this clone: Distinct nucleotide sequences in the sample also encode this CDR3. This rearrangement joins TRBV7-3 to TRBJ2-1; D is perhaps TRBD2 (5 bases). V lost 1 base and J 3 bases, leaving 7 bases between the germline ends. CDR1 is SGHTA and CDR2 is FQGTGA in the germline V gene. There are 14 residues in the CDR3. Here the CDR3 DNA reads TGTGCCAGCAGCTTAATCGGGGACTACAATGAGCAGTTCTTC. Encoded protein: CASSLIGDYNEQFF.

The rearrangement links TRBV13 to TRBJ1-3, with 9 bases aligning to TRBD1. Germline trimming cut 4 bases from V and 7 bases from J; bases unmatched to any gene: 11. CDR1 is PRHDT and CDR2 is FYEKMQ in the germline V gene (reference sequence). This CDR3 is built from 16 residues. CDR3 region: CASSSLTGGTRNTIYF. CDR3 in DNA: TGTGCCAGCAGCTCCCTTACAGGGGGCACCAGGAACACCATATATTTT.

The V gene is TRBV5-6, the J gene TRBJ1-1; D uncertain. The CDR3 is made up of 13 amino acids. Germline CDR1 reads SGHDT; CDR2 reads YYEEEE. The V and J ends lost 0 bases and 5 bases respectively, with 8 bases between them. CDR3 bases: TGTGCCAGCAGCTTGGGGGGAGGGACTGAAGCTTTCTTT. Translation gives CASSLGGGTEAFF.

The rearrangement uses TRBV27 and TRBJ2-1; 7 bases map to TRBD2. Per germline, CDR1 MNHEY and CDR2 SMNVEV (reference sequence). The CDR3 has 14 amino acids. The ends lost 7 bases at V and 8 bases at J; junction bases unmatched: 11. In DNA, the CDR3 is TGTGCCAGCACCCATCGTCGGGGGGACGATGAGCAGTTCTTC. Translation gives CASTHRRGDDEQFF.

This clone showed up just once. The V call is TRBV15, the J call TRBJ2-2; D perhaps matches TRBD1 (5 bases). Germline loops: CDR1 LNHNV, CDR2 YYDKDF (reference sequence). The CDR3 has 12 residues. Between the trimmed V and J ends, which lost 8 bases and 5 bases, there was a span of 9 bases. The CDR3 DNA reads as TGTGCCACCGGAAAGGGGACCGGGGAGCTGTTTTTT. Amino acids: CATGKGTGELFF.

The gene calls are TRBV5-1 and TRBJ1-6, with D tentatively TRBD1 (6 bases). The CDR3 totals 16 residues. The V end lost 5 bases, the J end lost 8 bases, and 20 bases lay between the germline ends. Germline V CDR1 and CDR2: SGHRS, YFSETQ. The CDR3 sequence: CASSSTLRGGDSPLHF. As DNA, the CDR3 is TGCGCCAGCAGTTCGACCCTTAGGGGGGGCGATTCACCCCTCCACTTT.

The chain has TRBV29-1 and TRBJ2-2, with D perhaps TRBD1 (6 bases). Germline V lookup: CDR1 SQVTM, CDR2 ANQGSEA. Trimming took 4 bases from V and 6 from J, leaving 12 bases between them. This CDR3 has 13 residues. CDR3 residues: CSVVYRDAGELFF. The CDR3, as DNA: TGCAGCGTTGTATACAGGGACGCCGGGGAGCTGTTTTTT.